A selection of T cell receptor beta chains follows, all from one sample in a study of regulatory dendritic cells for organ transplantation. These TCRs' antigens remain unknown. Profiling relied on immunoSEQ multiplex PCR, and the TCRdb table lists in-frame clones only, not all of them. The sample carries over 20,000 clones, roughly 85% recorded once. The material sequenced was naive CD4+ T cells from blood cultured with regulatory dendritic cells. These receptors all come from a human donor in good health. Both conserved end residues are part of each CDR3. Each record gives: V gene, D gene, J gene, clone size, CDR3 protein, CDR3 DNA. A D gene is named only where the DNA matches it firmly. The size of a clone is reported for some rows only, either as once, few or many, or as a class for expanded clones.

>TRBV13|NA|TRBJ2-7|NA
CASSRPLGGGPYEQYF
TGTGCCAGCAGCCGTCCCCTGGGCGGGGGCCCCTACGAGCAGTACTTC
>TRBV6-5|TRBD1|TRBJ2-5|NA
CASSYSGQGMQYF
TGTGCCAGCAGTTACTCTGGACAGGGAATGCAGTACTTC
>TRBV5-1|TRBD2|TRBJ2-3|NA
CASSLGRGTSVSNTQYF
TGCGCCAGCAGCTTGGGTCGGGGGACTAGCGTATCTAATACGCAGTATTTT
>TRBV29-1|NA|TRBJ2-1|NA
CSVLALNNNEQFF
TGCAGCGTTCTGGCTCTAAATAACAATGAGCAGTTCTTC
>TRBV28|NA|TRBJ2-7|NA
CASSLWWDTLSPLYEQYF
TGTGCCAGCAGTTTATGGTGGGACACCCTATCGCCCCTCTACGAGCAGTACTTC
>TRBV27|NA|TRBJ2-7|few
CASSRGSGGVYEQYF
TGTGCCAGCAGCCGGGGCTCCGGGGGAGTATACGAGCAGTACTTC
>TRBV5-1|NA|TRBJ2-1|NA
CASSLFPSGEQFF
TGCGCCAGCAGCTTGTTCCCCTCAGGTGAGCAGTTCTTC
>TRBV7-9|TRBD2|TRBJ2-1|few
CASSLSGSHNEQFF
TGTGCCAGCAGCTTGAGCGGGAGCCACAATGAGCAGTTCTTC
>TRBV9|NA|TRBJ2-3|NA
CASSVDLSTDTQYF
TGTGCCAGCAGCGTAGATCTGAGCACAGATACGCAGTATTTT
>TRBV6-6|TRBD2|TRBJ2-1|NA
CASSYSGLAANEQFF
TGTGCCAGCAGTTATTCCGGACTAGCGGCCAATGAGCAGTTCTTC
>TRBV25-1|NA|TRBJ2-7|NA
CASSIGQGQYF
TGTGCCAGCAGTATTGGTCAAGGGCAGTACTTC
>TRBV27|TRBD1|TRBJ2-7|NA
CASSTRRGRVYEQYF
TGTGCCAGCAGTACACGAAGGGGGCGCGTCTACGAGCAGTACTTC
>TRBV5-1|TRBD2|TRBJ2-1|NA
CASSRTSGSTNEQFF
TGCGCCAGCAGCCGCACTAGCGGGAGCACCAATGAGCAGTTCTTC
>TRBV5-1|TRBD1|TRBJ1-5|NA
CASSLGTAFNQPQHF
TGCGCCAGCAGCCTAGGGACAGCCTTTAATCAGCCCCAGCATTTT
>TRBV7-2|NA|TRBJ2-1|NA
CASSLRGAHGTVKLDEQFF
TGTGCCAGCAGCTTAAGGGGGGCTCATGGGACAGTAAAGTTGGATGAGCAGTTCTTC
>TRBV10-2|NA|TRBJ1-2|NA
CASTPASQKYGYTF
TGCGCCAGCACCCCGGCGTCGCAGAAGTATGGCTACACCTTC
>TRBV6-5|NA|TRBJ1-1|once
CASSYSFSSDSEAFF
TGTGCCAGCAGTTACTCCTTCTCCTCGGACAGTGAAGCTTTCTTT
>TRBV27|TRBD1|TRBJ2-7|NA
CASRRTGGSEQYF
TGTGCCAGCAGGAGGACAGGGGGGAGCGAGCAGTACTTC
>TRBV28|NA|TRBJ1-2|NA
CASSTIPGPSYGYTF
TGTGCCAGCAGTACTATTCCGGGACCCAGCTATGGCTACACCTTC
>TRBV10-3|TRBD2|TRBJ2-1|NA
CAIRSGGARDEQFF
TGTGCCATCAGGAGCGGGGGGGCCAGAGATGAGCAGTTCTTC
>TRBV6-6|NA|TRBJ2-2|NA
CASSYMGPGELFF
TGTGCCAGCAGTTACATGGGACCCGGGGAGCTGTTTTTT
>TRBV7-2|NA|TRBJ2-1|NA
CASSFAIPNEQFF
TGTGCCAGCAGCTTCGCTATTCCCAATGAGCAGTTCTTC
>TRBV7-8|NA|TRBJ2-7|NA
CASSSRNEQYF
TGTGCCAGCAGCTCGAGGAACGAGCAGTACTTC
>TRBV7-9|NA|TRBJ2-2|once
CASSLRRFANTGELFF
TGTGCCAGCAGCTTACGGAGGTTCGCGAACACCGGGGAGCTGTTTTTT
>TRBV30|NA|TRBJ1-1|NA
CAWSKRGDGNTEAFF
TGTGCCTGGAGTAAAAGGGGGGATGGGAACACTGAAGCTTTCTTT
>TRBV18|TRBD1|TRBJ1-1|NA
CASSPTGVRTEAFF
TGTGCCAGCTCACCGACAGGGGTTAGAACTGAAGCTTTCTTT
>TRBV19|TRBD1|TRBJ1-5|NA
CASTLDRAFAQPQHF
TGTGCCAGTACCTTAGACAGGGCGTTCGCTCAGCCCCAGCATTTT
>TRBV9|NA|TRBJ2-1|NA
CASSVGTAREQFF
TGTGCCAGCAGCGTAGGCACTGCAAGGGAGCAGTTCTTC
>TRBV7-3|NA|TRBJ1-1|NA
CASSLQGETEAFF
TGTGCCAGCAGCTTACAGGGAGAAACTGAAGCTTTTTTT
>TRBV7-2|NA|TRBJ2-3|NA
CASRRRAPDTQYF
TGTGCCAGCAGGAGGAGGGCCCCAGATACGCAGTATTTT
>TRBV13|NA|TRBJ2-2|NA
CASSLGALGGPNTGELFF
TGTGCCAGCAGCTTGGGCGCTTTGGGGGGGCCGAACACCGGGGAGCTGTTTTTT
>TRBV29-1|TRBD2|TRBJ2-1|NA
CSAFIPLAGDLNEQFF
TGCAGCGCCTTCATCCCACTAGCGGGGGACCTGAATGAGCAGTTCTTC
>TRBV30|NA|TRBJ2-3|NA
CAWSVVRSFQWGRLDTQYF
TGTGCCTGGAGTGTAGTTAGGTCTTTTCAGTGGGGCCGGCTCGATACGCAGTATTTT
>TRBV2|NA|TRBJ2-5|NA
CASNDPGAVGAQYF
TGTGCCAGCAATGATCCGGGGGCAGTTGGGGCCCAGTACTTC
>TRBV4-3|TRBD2|TRBJ2-7|NA
CASSLEAGGSYEQYF
TGCGCCAGCAGCCTGGAAGCGGGGGGATCCTACGAGCAGTACTTC
>TRBV18|TRBD2|TRBJ2-1|NA
CASSPLPRSSGRLAEQFF
TGTGCCAGCTCACCACTACCCCGCTCTAGCGGGAGGCTTGCTGAGCAGTTCTTC
>TRBV13|NA|TRBJ2-1|NA
CASSLRSGIYNEQFF
TGTGCCAGCAGCCTCCGTAGCGGAATCTACAATGAGCAGTTCTTC
>TRBV4-3|TRBD1|TRBJ2-1|NA
CASSHHTGDPNYNEQFF
TGCGCCAGCAGCCATCACACAGGGGACCCCAACTACAATGAGCAGTTCTTC
>TRBV15|NA|TRBJ2-1|NA
CATSSRGGRNNEQFF
TGTGCCACCAGCTCCCGCGGGGGCCGGAACAATGAGCAGTTCTTC
>TRBV19|TRBD1|TRBJ1-1|once
CASRGTGNSRGTEAFF
TGTGCCAGTCGGGGGACAGGGAATTCGCGAGGCACTGAAGCTTTCTTT
>TRBV6-1|NA|TRBJ2-7|few
CASSATPFDTTDYEQYF
TGTGCCAGCAGTGCTACCCCATTCGACACGACAGACTACGAGCAGTACTTC
>TRBV5-1|TRBD2|TRBJ2-5|NA
CASSQRGGDETQYF
TGCGCCAGCAGCCAAAGGGGAGGGGACGAGACCCAGTACTTC
>TRBV6-5|TRBD2|TRBJ2-7|NA
CASSYARTSYEQYF
TGTGCCAGCAGTTACGCGAGGACTAGTTACGAGCAGTACTTC
>TRBV4-3|NA|TRBJ2-7|NA
CASSQDLSGPYEQYF
TGCGCCAGCAGCCAAGATCTAAGCGGCCCCTACGAGCAGTACTTC
>TRBV7-2|TRBD2|TRBJ2-7|NA
CASSVKLAGKYEQYF
TGTGCCAGCAGCGTCAAACTAGCGGGTAAATACGAGCAGTACTTC
>TRBV28|NA|TRBJ1-1|NA
CASSLGDRLNTEAFF
TGTGCCAGCAGTTTAGGCGACAGATTGAACACTGAAGCTTTCTTT
>TRBV5-1|NA|TRBJ2-3|NA
CASSFGQTGTDTQYF
TGCGCCAGCAGCTTTGGACAGACGGGCACAGATACGCAGTATTTT
>TRBV4-2|NA|TRBJ1-5|NA
CASSQDLGGSSQPQHF
TGTGCCAGCAGCCAAGATCTCGGAGGGTCAAGTCAGCCCCAGCATTTT
>TRBV30|TRBD1|TRBJ1-3|NA
CAWSVRGQGGHTIYF
TGTGCCTGGAGTGTCCGTGGACAGGGCGGCCACACCATATATTTT
>TRBV28|NA|TRBJ2-3|NA
CASSPLSWISIDTQYF
TGTGCCAGCAGTCCCCTTAGTTGGATTTCGATAGATACGCAGTATTTT
>TRBV6-5|TRBD1|TRBJ2-3|NA
CASSYMDRGLQYF
TGTGCCAGCAGTTATATGGACAGGGGGCTGCAGTATTTT
>TRBV18|NA|TRBJ1-4|NA
CASSPLATNEKLFF
TGTGCCAGCTCACCCCTTGCAACTAATGAAAAACTGTTTTTT
>TRBV5-8|NA|TRBJ2-5|NA
CASSSYGFSQETQYF
TGTGCCAGCAGCTCCTATGGGTTTAGCCAAGAGACCCAGTACTTC
>TRBV6-6|NA|TRBJ1-4|NA
CASSYSGGENEKLFF
TGTGCCAGCAGTTACTCGGGCGGAGAAAATGAAAAACTGTTTTTT